This TCR beta chain was profiled in a study of Graves' ophthalmopathy and Graves' hyperthyroidism. Study in general: The blood sample was drawn at first diagnosis and before any treatment.

The authors amplified TCR beta CDR3 regions, and they did so from RNA transcripts for repertoire sequencing. Amplification began with first-round RT-PCR using HTBI primers, then second-round multiplex PCR was performed. TCRdb re-derived calls from the multiplex PCR reads in MiXCR, one entry per CDR3 protein. This table holds 200,000 to 250,000 distinct CDR3 sequences, roughly 21% found once. Moderate-to-severe activity, CAS ≥3, NOSPECS ≥4 and a duration under 3 months were seen in donors with ophthalmopathy. No donor had other autoimmune disease, uncontrolled infection, pregnancy or lactation. Study observations and caveats: Most thyroid clonotypes expanded beyond 0.001 frequency were also found in blood.

This clonotype occurred many times. The antigen remains undetermined. V lost 0 bases to trimming and J lost 5 bases; unmatched junction nucleotides: 7. Germline CDR1 and CDR2: DFQATT and SNEGSKA (reference sequence). The CDR3 loop spans 15 amino acids. V and J are TRBV20-1 and TRBJ2-5; 9 bases match TRBD2. Sequenced sample: peripheral blood. The origin of this receptor is a woman in her forties or fifties with Graves' ophthalmopathy. The DNA of the CDR3 is TGCAGTGCTAGAGATTTGGCGGGAGGGCCGGAGACCCAGTACTTC. Its translation: CSARDLAGGPETQYF.